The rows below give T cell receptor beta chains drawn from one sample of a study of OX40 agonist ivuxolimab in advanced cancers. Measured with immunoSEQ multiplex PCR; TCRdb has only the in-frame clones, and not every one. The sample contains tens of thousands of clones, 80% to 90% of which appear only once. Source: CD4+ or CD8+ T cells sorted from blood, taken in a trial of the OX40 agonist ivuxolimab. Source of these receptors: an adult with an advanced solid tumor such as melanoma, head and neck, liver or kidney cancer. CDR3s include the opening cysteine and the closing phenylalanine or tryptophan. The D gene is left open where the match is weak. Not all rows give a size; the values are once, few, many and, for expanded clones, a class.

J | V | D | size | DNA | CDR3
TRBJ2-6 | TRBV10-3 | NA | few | TGTGCCATCAGTGAGTCGACCGGGCCCGGGGCCAACGTCCTGACTTTC | CAISESTGPGANVLTF
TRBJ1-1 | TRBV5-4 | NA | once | TGTGCCAGCAGCTTGACTGGACGCATGAACACTGAAGCTTTCTTT | CASSLTGRMNTEAFF
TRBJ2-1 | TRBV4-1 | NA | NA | TGCGCCAGCAGCCAAGATCGGCTAACAGGCGCCGGAGAGCAGTTCTTC | CASSQDRLTGAGEQFF
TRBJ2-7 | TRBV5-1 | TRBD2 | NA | TGCGCCAGCAGCTTGGGTGTGGCGGGGGGGCAGCACGAGCAGTACTTC | CASSLGVAGGQHEQYF
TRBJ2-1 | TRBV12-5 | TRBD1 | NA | TGTGCTAGTGGTCGACCCAAGGGACAGGGATACAATGAGCAGTTCTTC | CASGRPKGQGYNEQFF
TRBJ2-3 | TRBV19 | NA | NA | TGTGCCAGTAGCAAATCCGGGACGGGGTTCACAGATACGCAGTATTTT | CASSKSGTGFTDTQYF
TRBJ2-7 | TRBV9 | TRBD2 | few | TGTGCCAGCAGCGTAGAGCCTAGCGGGGGGTACGAGCAGTACTTC | CASSVEPSGGYEQYF
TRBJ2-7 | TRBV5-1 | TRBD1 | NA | TGCGCCAGCAGATCGACAGGGGGGTACGAGCAGTACTTC | CASRSTGGYEQYF
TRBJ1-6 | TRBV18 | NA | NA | TGTGCCAGCTCACCAGGCACAGGGCTAAATTCACCCCTCCACTTT | CASSPGTGLNSPLHF
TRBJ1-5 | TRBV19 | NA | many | TGTGCCAGTAGTATAATTACCGGGAATAGCAATCAGCCCCAGCATTTT | CASSIITGNSNQPQHF
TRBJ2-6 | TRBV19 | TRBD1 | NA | TGTGCCAGTAGTTCGGGACAGAGACTGCCTGGGGCCAACGTCCTGACTTTC | CASSSGQRLPGANVLTF
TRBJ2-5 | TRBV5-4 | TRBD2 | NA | TGTGCCAGCAGCTTGGTCGGGTTAGCGGGGATTCGAGAGACCCAGTACTTC | CASSLVGLAGIRETQYF
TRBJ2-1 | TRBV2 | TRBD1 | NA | TGTGCCAGCAGGCGCAGCGGTGGTTCCGGACAGGGGCAGTTCTTC | CASRRSGGSGQGQFF
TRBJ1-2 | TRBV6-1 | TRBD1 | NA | TGTGCCAGCAGTGTTACAGGGGACTATGGCTACACCTTC | CASSVTGDYGYTF
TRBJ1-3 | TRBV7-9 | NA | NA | TGTGCCAGCAGCTTAGGGGAAACTGGAAACACCATATATTTT | CASSLGETGNTIYF
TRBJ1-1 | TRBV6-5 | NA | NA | TGTGCCAGCAGCACCGGGGAAGTCGTGGCTTTCTTT | CASSTGEVVAFF
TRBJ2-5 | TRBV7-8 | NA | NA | TGTGCCAGCAGCAACCGGGCAGGAGAGACCCAGTACTTC | CASSNRAGETQYF
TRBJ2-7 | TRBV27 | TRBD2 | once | TGTGCCAGCAGTTTAAGGCTAGCGGGGTCCTACGAGCAGTACTTC | CASSLRLAGSYEQYF
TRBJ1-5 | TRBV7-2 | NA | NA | TGTGCCAGCAGCTTAGTGCAGGGGAGTCAGCCCCAGCATTTT | CASSLVQGSQPQHF
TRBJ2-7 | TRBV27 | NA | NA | TGTGCCAGCAGTTTTTCAGGCGTCGGCGAGCAGTACTTC | CASSFSGVGEQYF
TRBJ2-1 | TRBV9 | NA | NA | TGTGCCAGCAGCGTAGGTTCGACCGGCAATGAGCAGTTCTTC | CASSVGSTGNEQFF
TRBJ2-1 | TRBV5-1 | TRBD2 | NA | TGCGCCAGCAGTTTACTAGCGGGAGGTTACAATGAGCAGTTCTTC | CASSLLAGGYNEQFF
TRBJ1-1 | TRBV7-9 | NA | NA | TGTGCCAGCAGCTTAGCAGGGCGGAACACTGAAGCTTTCTTT | CASSLAGRNTEAFF
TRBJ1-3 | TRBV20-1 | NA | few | TGCAGTGCGTCAGCTGGAAACACCATATATTTT | CSASAGNTIYF
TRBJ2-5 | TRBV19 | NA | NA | TGTGCCAGTAGTGGCGGGTCGCCAGGGGAGACCCAGTACTTC | CASSGGSPGETQYF
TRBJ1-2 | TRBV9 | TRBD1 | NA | TGTGCCAGCAGCCAGGACAGGGGTTATGGCTACACCTTC | CASSQDRGYGYTF
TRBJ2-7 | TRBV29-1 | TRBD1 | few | TGCAGCGTTGCCGGGACAGGGGGTTACGAGCAGTACTTC | CSVAGTGGYEQYF
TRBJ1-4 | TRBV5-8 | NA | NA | TGTGCCAGCCTCGGGGTCGACAGGAGAAATGAAAAACTGTTTTTT | CASLGVDRRNEKLFF
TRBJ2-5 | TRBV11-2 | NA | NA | TGTGCCAGCAGCGCCACAGGGTCCCAAGAGACCCAGTACTTC | CASSATGSQETQYF
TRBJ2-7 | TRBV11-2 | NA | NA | TGTGCCAGCAGCTTAGGGAGGGGCGGGGAATACGAGCAGTACTTC | CASSLGRGGEYEQYF
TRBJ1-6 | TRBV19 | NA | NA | TGTGCCAGTAGTATTTCAGGGAGCTCCTATAATTCACCCCTCCACTTT | CASSISGSSYNSPLHF
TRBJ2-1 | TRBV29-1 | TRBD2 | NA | TGCAGCGTTTATATTTGGGGGAGGGCCTCGGATGAGCAGTTCTTC | CSVYIWGRASDEQFF
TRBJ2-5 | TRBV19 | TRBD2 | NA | TGTGCCAGTAGTATTACTGGCGGGAGATATAGCCAGAGGGGAGTCCAAGAGACCCAGTACTTC | CASSITGGRYSQRGVQETQYF
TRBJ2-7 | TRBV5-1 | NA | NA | TGCGCCAGCAGCGACGGACAACTTTTGTCCTACGAGCAGTACTTC | CASSDGQLLSYEQYF
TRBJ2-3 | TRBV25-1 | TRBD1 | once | TGTGCCAGCAAGACAGGGGATAGAGATACGCAGTATTTT | CASKTGDRDTQYF
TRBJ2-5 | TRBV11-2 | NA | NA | TGTGCCAGCAGCCTCGACAGTCAAGAGACCCAGTACTTC | CASSLDSQETQYF
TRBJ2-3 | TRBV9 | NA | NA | TGTGCCAGCAGCGTAGCAGGACGTGCGGGGATCACAGATACGCAGTATTTT | CASSVAGRAGITDTQYF
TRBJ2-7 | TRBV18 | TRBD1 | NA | TGTGCCAGCTCACCAAACCTAGGACAGGGGGAAACCTACGAGCAGTACTTC | CASSPNLGQGETYEQYF
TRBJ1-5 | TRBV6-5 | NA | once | TGTGCCAGCAGGCCCGGGAGCCTAGGACCCCAGCATTTT | CASRPGSLGPQHF
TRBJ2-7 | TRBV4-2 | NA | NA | TGTGCCAGCAGCCAAGATGGAGTTCCAGAGGGGTACCTCTCCTACGAGCAGTACTTC | CASSQDGVPEGYLSYEQYF
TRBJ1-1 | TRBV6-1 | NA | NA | TGTGCCAGCACTAAAAGCTTCGACAAACTAGAAGCTTTCTTT | CASTKSFDKLEAFF
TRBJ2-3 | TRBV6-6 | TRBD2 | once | TGTGCCAGCACCGGACTAGCGGGAGCGGATACGCAGTATTTT | CASTGLAGADTQYF
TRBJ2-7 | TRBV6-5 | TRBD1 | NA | TGTGCCAGCAGTTACGACAGGGCCTTAGGCGAGCAGTACTTC | CASSYDRALGEQYF
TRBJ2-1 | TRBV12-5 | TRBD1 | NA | TGTGCTAGTGGATTAAGGTTGTGGGGGACAGGGGTCGGGCATGAGCAGTTCTTC | CASGLRLWGTGVGHEQFF
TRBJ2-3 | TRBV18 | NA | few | TGTGCCAGCTCACCGGGAAACTGGGGGCTGGATACGCAGTATTTT | CASSPGNWGLDTQYF
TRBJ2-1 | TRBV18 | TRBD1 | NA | TGTGCCAGTTCCCGACAGGGCTACTCCTACAATGAGCAGTTCTTC | CASSRQGYSYNEQFF
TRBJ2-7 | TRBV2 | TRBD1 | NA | TGTGCCAGCAGTGGGGACAGCTGGGTTGAGCAGTACTTC | CASSGDSWVEQYF
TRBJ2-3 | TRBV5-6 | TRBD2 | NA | TGTGCCAGCAGCCAGGTAACCGGGACTAGCGGGAGAAACACAGATACGCAGTATTTT | CASSQVTGTSGRNTDTQYF
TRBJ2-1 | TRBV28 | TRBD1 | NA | TGTGCCAGCGGTTCTAGGACAGGGACCTACAATGAGCAGTTCTTC | CASGSRTGTYNEQFF
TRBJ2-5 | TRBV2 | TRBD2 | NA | TGTGCCAGCAAGGGACTAGCGGGAGAAGGAGAGACCCAGTACTTC | CASKGLAGEGETQYF
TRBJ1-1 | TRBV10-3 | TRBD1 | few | TGTGCCATCAGTGAGTCGTCAGGGGGACACATGAACACTGAAGCTTTCTTT | CAISESSGGHMNTEAFF
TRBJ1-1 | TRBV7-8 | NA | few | TGTGCCAGCAGCTCACGTCGAGGGACCAACACTGAAGCTTTCTTT | CASSSRRGTNTEAFF
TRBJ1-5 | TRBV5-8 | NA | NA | TGTGCCAGCAGCGCCTATAATCAGCCCCAGCATTTT | CASSAYNQPQHF
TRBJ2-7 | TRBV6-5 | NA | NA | TGTGCCAGCAGACCCGGGACCGCAAGGTGGTACGAGCAGTACTTC | CASRPGTARWYEQYF
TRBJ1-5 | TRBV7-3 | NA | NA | TGTGCCAGCAGCCATATAGGCGTCAGAGGGTTTAGCAATCAGCCCCAGCATTTT | CASSHIGVRGFSNQPQHF
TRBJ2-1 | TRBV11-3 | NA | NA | TGTGCCAGCAGCTTAGGGCAGAGCTCCTACAATGAGCAGTTCTTC | CASSLGQSSYNEQFF
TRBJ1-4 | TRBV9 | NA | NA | TGTGCCAGCAGCGTAGCAGGGATAAGAGATGAAAAACTGTTTTTT | CASSVAGIRDEKLFF
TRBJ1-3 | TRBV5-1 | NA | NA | TGCGCCAGCAGCTTGGCCGGGAGGACCTCTGGAAACACCATATATTTT | CASSLAGRTSGNTIYF